The 23 T cell receptor beta chains below come from one sample, sequenced in a study of regulatory T cells in long-lasting Graves disease. Time point reported: persistent/refractory GD, antithyroid drugs over 5 years with positive TRAb. RNA extracted from PBMCs served as the sequencing template. For TCR beta, libraries came from iRepertoire HTBI primers and Arm-PCR of CDR3 regions. TCRdb re-derived calls from the multiplex PCR reads in MiXCR, one entry per CDR3 protein. In the table there are approximately 470,000 distinct CDR3 sequences, 20% to 25% of which are singletons. The sequenced sample was peripheral blood mononuclear cells (PBMCs), obtained when the disease was refractory, from a patient treated with antithyroid drugs. The receptors derive from a female donor with Graves disease.

This sequence joins TRBV6-1 and TRBJ1-1, with TRBD1 matching over 10 bases. The junction had 7 bases not matched to a gene; V was cut back by 5 bases and J by 4 bases. Germline-derived CDR1 and CDR2 are MNHNS and SASEGT. This CDR3 comprises 15 residues. For the CDR3, the DNA is TGTGCCAGCAGTTTGGGACAGGGGAGTTTCACTGAAGCTTTCTTT. It translates to CASSLGQGSFTEAFF.

The V and J genes are TRBV25-1 and TRBJ1-1; 7 nucleotides line up with TRBD1. Per germline, CDR1 MGHDK and CDR2 SYGVNS. CDR3 length: 14 amino acids. V lost 6 bases to trimming and J lost 4 bases; unmatched junction nucleotides: 8. The CDR3 region has the DNA TGTGCCAGCAGGGTCACAGGGGCAGGCACTGAAGCTTTCTTT. Its protein is CASRVTGAGTEAFF.

The genes are TRBV11-1 and TRBJ2-3; D may correspond to TRBD1 or TRBD2 (5 bases each). Germline CDR1 and CDR2: SGHAT and FQDESV (reference sequence). The V end was cut by 8 bases, the J end by 2 bases, with 20 bases between. This CDR3 region has 16 residues. This chain's CDR3 is CASHDEEGIYTDTQYF. CDR3 nucleotide sequence: TGTGCCAGCCACGACGAAGAGGGGATTTACACAGATACGCAGTATTTT.

Note on this clonotype: A much larger clone sits a single nucleotide away, making a read error possible. The chain recombines TRBV7-2 with TRBJ1-6; maybe TRBD1 (5 bases). The CDR3 length is 15 residues. Trimming pared 7 bases from V and 4 bases from J, leaving 14 bases between. The germline CDR1 and CDR2 sequences are SGHTA and FQGNSA. CDR3 residues: CASIQQALYNSPLHF. CDR3 nucleotide sequence: TGTGCCAGCATCCAACAGGCGTTATATAATTCACCCCTCCACTTT.

This clonotype was picked up a small number of times. The chain carries TRBV5-4 and TRBJ2-5; D is unresolved. V lost 1 base to trimming and J lost 1 base, with 5 bases between them. This CDR3 spans 13 amino acids. Germline V lookup: CDR1 SGHNT, CDR2 YYREEE (reference sequence). CDR3 nucleotides: TGTGCCAGCAGCTTGAAGGGCCAAGAGACCCAGTACTTC. Encoded protein: CASSLKGQETQYF.

This sequence joins TRBV28 and TRBJ1-1, with D maybe TRBD1 (6 bases). Per germline, CDR1 MDHEN and CDR2 SYDVKM. Trimming stripped 7 bases from V and 1 base from J, with 19 bases between. The CDR3 has 16 residues. CDR3 sequence (DNA): TGTGCCAGCATCCTCAGCGGGGGCCAGAGGAACACTGAAGCTTTCTTT. It encodes CASILSGGQRNTEAFF.

This clonotype was seen ten or more times. This chain links TRBV2 with TRBJ1-2, with D perhaps matching TRBD1 (5 bases). Trimming shortened V by 0 bases and J by 5 bases, and 7 bases separated the two germline ends. Per germline, CDR1 SNHLY and CDR2 FYNNEI. The CDR3 is 13 amino acids. Written as DNA, the CDR3 is TGTGCCAGCAGTGAAGCAGGGGTGTATGGCTACACCTTC. Protein: CASSEAGVYGYTF.

As concerns this clonotype: Here the CDR3 omits its conserved ending phenylalanine or tryptophan, so a read error is the likely source. Because the CDR3's place on the DNA is in doubt, the DNA is left out and the CDR3 is given as listed by TCRdb. This chain uses TRBV5-5 with TRBJ1-5; TRBD1 is the table's D call, not checked against the DNA. The germline V gene encodes CDR1 SGHKS and CDR2 YYEKEE (reference sequence). The CDR3 is made up of 13 amino acids, end residues included. The CDR3 is CASSFTRDREPHL.

This clonotype was detected only a few times. The chain joins TRBV6-2 or TRBV6-3 to TRBJ1-5, with no clear D. The CDR3 is 13 amino acids. The V end was cut by 8 bases, the J end by 3 bases, with 11 bases between. Germline CDR1 MNHEY, CDR2 SVGEGT. This CDR3 reads CASGVGLNQPQHF. For the CDR3, the DNA is TGTGCCAGCGGGGTGGGTCTCAATCAGCCCCAGCATTTT.

This clonotype was seen ten or more times. V usage is TRBV7-3 and J usage is TRBJ2-4; D unresolved. The CDR3 has 15 amino acids. V was shortened by 5 bases and J by 1 base, with 12 bases between the two germline ends. The germline V gene encodes CDR1 SGHTA and CDR2 FQGTGA. The CDR3 sequence: CASSPSPGAKNIQYF. The CDR3 nucleotides are TGTGCCAGCAGCCCTTCCCCCGGGGCCAAAAACATTCAGTACTTC.

The table lists this clonotype with many counts. The V call is TRBV3-1, the J call TRBJ2-7; D not certain. The CDR3 consists of 14 residues. Germline CDR1 is LGHDT and CDR2 is YNNKEL (reference sequence). The V end was cut by 0 bases, the J end by 2 bases, with 8 bases between. The CDR3 DNA reads TGTGCCAGCAGCCAAGATCCGCGGACCTACGAGCAGTACTTC. Amino acid sequence: CASSQDPRTYEQYF.

This clonotype was counted between two and nine times. The J gene is TRBJ2-2, the V gene TRBV20-1; weak D call: TRBD2 (6 bases). The CDR3 is 13 amino acids. Germline V gene sequence: CDR1 DFQATT, CDR2 SNEGSKA (reference sequence). Trimming pared 3 bases from V and 3 bases from J, leaving 8 bases between. The CDR3 loop is CSASGGDTGELFF. Here the CDR3 DNA reads TGCAGTGCTAGTGGCGGGGACACCGGGGAGCTGTTTTTT.

Regarding this clonotype: A read error is possible here, since a much larger clone lies one base away. The conserved final phenylalanine or tryptophan is absent from the CDR3, which likely points to a read error. The chain is built from TRBV12-3 or TRBV12-4 and TRBJ2-7; 8 bases agree with TRBD1. This CDR3 region has 15 residues. Germline trimming cut 7 bases from V and 5 bases from J; bases unmatched to any gene: 13. The CDR3 sequence is CASIVFAGGPHEQYL. Here the CDR3 DNA reads TGTGCCAGCATAGTATTCGCAGGGGGCCCACACGAGCAGTACCTC.

This clonotype showed up many times. The genes are TRBV30 and TRBJ2-5, with D hard to call. CDR3 length: 14 residues. Germline CDR1 is GTSNPN and CDR2 is SVGIG (reference sequence). Deletions cut 5 bases from V and 4 bases from J, with 17 bases between. The CDR3 nucleotides read TGTGCCTGGGGAGAAGGGTCAGTTGGAGAGACCCAGTACTTC. Translated, it gives CAWGEGSVGETQYF.

This clonotype occurred many times. This chain joins TRBV6-5 and TRBJ2-7; D remains unclear. Germline assignment: CDR1 MNHEY and CDR2 SVGAGI. The ends were cut back, 0 bases at V and 2 bases at J, with 11 bases in the middle. The CDR3 contains 15 residues. CDR3: CASSYSNTVPYEQYF. CDR3 nucleotides: TGTGCCAGCAGTTACTCGAACACAGTCCCCTACGAGCAGTACTTC.

Many counts were recorded for this clonotype. The chain couples TRBV28 to TRBJ1-5; no definite D call. Per germline, CDR1 MDHEN and CDR2 SYDVKM. The CDR3 covers 13 residues. V dropped 4 bases and J dropped 4 bases, with 8 bases sitting between them. CDR3 loop: CASSYGKNQPQHF. For the CDR3, the DNA is TGTGCCAGCAGTTACGGAAAGAATCAGCCCCAGCATTTT.

This clonotype occurred many times. V is TRBV2 and J is TRBJ2-7; TRBD1 agrees at 9 bases. Trimming cost V 7 bases and J 5 bases; bases outside gene matches: 9. Germline CDR1 reads SNHLY; CDR2 reads FYNNEI. The CDR3 runs to 14 residues. In DNA form, the CDR3 reads TGTGCCAGCACCTCCGGGACAGGGTCCAACGAGCAGTACTTC. Translated: CASTSGTGSNEQYF.

There are a few counts of this clonotype. The chain has TRBV14 and TRBJ2-7; 11 nucleotides agree with TRBD2. After removal of 4 bases from V and 6 bases from J, the junction contained 8 bases not matched to a gene. The CDR3 runs 15 residues. Looked up from germline, CDR1 is SGHDN and CDR2 is FVKESK. CDR3 coding DNA: TGTGCCAGCAGCCTCAGACTAGCGGGACTGGGCGAGCAGTACTTC. Residues: CASSLRLAGLGEQYF.

This clonotype was observed a few times. V usage is TRBV20-1 and J usage is TRBJ2-2, with 8 positions matching TRBD2. CDR3 length equals 16 residues. After removal of 6 bases from V and 4 bases from J, the junction contained 13 bases not matched to a gene. Germline V CDR1 and CDR2: DFQATT, SNEGSKA (reference sequence). The CDR3 is CSACPGERETTGELFF. DNA for the CDR3: TGCAGTGCGTGCCCCGGAGAGCGGGAGACCACCGGGGAGCTGTTTTTT.

The J gene is TRBJ2-7, the V gene TRBV12-3 or TRBV12-4; TRBD1 agrees at 8 bases. This CDR3 comprises 14 residues. J lost 6 bases, V lost 5 bases, and 9 bases had no gene match. This CDR3 is CASSAGQAGGEQYF. Here the CDR3 DNA reads TGTGCCAGCAGTGCGGGACAGGCCGGGGGCGAGCAGTACTTC.

This clonotype has a count of ten or more. This chain connects TRBV3-1 to TRBJ2-5; 8 nucleotides line up with TRBD1. V gave up 3 bases and J gave up 2 bases; unmatched junction bases: 5. Germline V gene sequence: CDR1 LGHDT, CDR2 YNNKEL (reference sequence). The CDR3 is made up of 15 amino acids. The CDR3 coding sequence is TGTGCCAGCAGCCAGGGGACAGGACGGCAAGAGACCCAGTACTTC. Translation gives CASSQGTGRQETQYF.

This clonotype came up many times. The chain links TRBV27 to TRBJ2-2; no clear D gene. V was trimmed by 7 bases and J by 0 bases, leaving 12 bases between them. CDR1 and CDR2 from the germline V gene are MNHEY and SMNVEV (reference sequence). The CDR3 is made up of 15 amino acids. CDR3: CASNLYSPNTGELFF. The DNA for the CDR3 is TGTGCCAGCAACCTATACAGCCCGAACACCGGGGAGCTGTTTTTT.

The V call is TRBV19, the J call TRBJ2-7, with D unclear. From germline, CDR1 is LNHDA and CDR2 SQIVND (reference sequence). Trimming pared 2 bases from V and 0 bases from J, leaving 8 bases between. The CDR3 has 14 residues. CDR3 amino acids: CASSIRAVSYEQYF. DNA of the CDR3: TGTGCCAGTAGTATACGGGCGGTCTCCTACGAGCAGTACTTC.